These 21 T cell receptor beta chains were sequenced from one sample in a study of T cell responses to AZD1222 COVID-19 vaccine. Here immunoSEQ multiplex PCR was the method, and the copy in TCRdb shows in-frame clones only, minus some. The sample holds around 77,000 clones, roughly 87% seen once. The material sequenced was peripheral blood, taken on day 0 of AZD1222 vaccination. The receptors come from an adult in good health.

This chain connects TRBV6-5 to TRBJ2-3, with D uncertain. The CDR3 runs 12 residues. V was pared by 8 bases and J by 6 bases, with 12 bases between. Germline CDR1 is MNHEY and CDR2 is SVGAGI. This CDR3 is CASGWWSDTQYF. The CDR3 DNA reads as TGTGCCAGCGGGTGGTGGAGCGATACGCAGTATTTT.

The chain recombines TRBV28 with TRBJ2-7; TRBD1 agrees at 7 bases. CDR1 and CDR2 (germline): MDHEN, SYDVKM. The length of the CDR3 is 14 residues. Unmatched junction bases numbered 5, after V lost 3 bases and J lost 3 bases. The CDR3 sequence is CASSLWDRIYEQYF. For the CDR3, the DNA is TGTGCCAGCAGTTTGTGGGACAGAATCTACGAGCAGTACTTC.

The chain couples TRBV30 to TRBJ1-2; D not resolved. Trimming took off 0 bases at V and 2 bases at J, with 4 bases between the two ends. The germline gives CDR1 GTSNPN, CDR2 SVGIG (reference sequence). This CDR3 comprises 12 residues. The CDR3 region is CAWSVVNYGYTF. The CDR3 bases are TGTGCCTGGAGTGTCGTAAACTATGGCTACACCTTC.

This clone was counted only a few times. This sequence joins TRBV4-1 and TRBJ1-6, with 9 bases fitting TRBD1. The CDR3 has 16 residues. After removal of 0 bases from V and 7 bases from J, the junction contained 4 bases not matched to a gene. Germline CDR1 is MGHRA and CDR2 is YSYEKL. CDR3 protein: CASSQDRGQGNSPLHF. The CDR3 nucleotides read TGCGCCAGCAGCCAAGATAGGGGACAGGGAAATTCACCCCTCCACTTT.

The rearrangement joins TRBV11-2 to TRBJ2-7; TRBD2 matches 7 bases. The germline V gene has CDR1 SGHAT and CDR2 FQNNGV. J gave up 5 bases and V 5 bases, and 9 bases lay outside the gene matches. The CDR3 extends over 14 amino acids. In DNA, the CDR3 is TGTGCCAGCAGCCAGGGAGGGGTCGGAAACGAGCAGTACTTC. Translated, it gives CASSQGGVGNEQYF.

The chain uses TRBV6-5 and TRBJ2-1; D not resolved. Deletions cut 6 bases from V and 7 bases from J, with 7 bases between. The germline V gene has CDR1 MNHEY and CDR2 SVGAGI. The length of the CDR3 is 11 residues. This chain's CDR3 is CASRRWNEQFF. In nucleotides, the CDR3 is TGTGCCAGCAGACGGTGGAATGAGCAGTTCTTC.

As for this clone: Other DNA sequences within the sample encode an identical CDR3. The CDR3 DNA is TGCGCCAGCAGCTTGGGTCAGGCGGATCAGCCCCAGCATTTT. It encodes CASSLGQADQPQHF. The chain uses TRBV5-1 and TRBJ1-5, with no clear D. Trimming pared 0 bases from V and 5 bases from J, leaving 9 bases between. The CDR3 has 14 amino acids. Germline CDR1 and CDR2: SGHRS and YFSETQ.

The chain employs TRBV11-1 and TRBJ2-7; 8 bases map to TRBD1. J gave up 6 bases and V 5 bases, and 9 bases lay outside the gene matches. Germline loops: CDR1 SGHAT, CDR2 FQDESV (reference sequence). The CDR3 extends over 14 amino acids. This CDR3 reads CASSRDRIPAEQYF. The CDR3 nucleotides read TGTGCCAGCAGCCGGGACAGGATCCCCGCCGAGCAGTACTTC.

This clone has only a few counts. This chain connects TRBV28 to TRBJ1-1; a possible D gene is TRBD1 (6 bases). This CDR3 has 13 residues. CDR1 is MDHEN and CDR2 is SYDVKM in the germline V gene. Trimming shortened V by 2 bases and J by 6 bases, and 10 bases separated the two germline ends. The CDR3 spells CASSLIGTPEAFF. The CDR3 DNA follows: TGTGCCAGCAGTTTAATTGGGACACCTGAAGCTTTCTTT.

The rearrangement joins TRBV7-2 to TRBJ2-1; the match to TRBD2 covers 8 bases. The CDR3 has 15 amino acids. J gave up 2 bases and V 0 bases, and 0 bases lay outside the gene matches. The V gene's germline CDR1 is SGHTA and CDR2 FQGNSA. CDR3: CASSLARGAYNEQFF. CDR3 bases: TGTGCCAGCAGCTTAGCGCGGGGGGCCTACAATGAGCAGTTCTTC.

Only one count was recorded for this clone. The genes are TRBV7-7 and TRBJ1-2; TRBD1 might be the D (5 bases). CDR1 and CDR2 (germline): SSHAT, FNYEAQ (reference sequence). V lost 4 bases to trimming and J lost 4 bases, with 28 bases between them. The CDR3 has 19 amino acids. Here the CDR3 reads CASSSPGPAKPTFFYGYTF. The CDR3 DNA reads TGTGCCAGCAGCTCCCCAGGGCCGGCCAAGCCCACCTTTTTCTATGGCTACACCTTC.

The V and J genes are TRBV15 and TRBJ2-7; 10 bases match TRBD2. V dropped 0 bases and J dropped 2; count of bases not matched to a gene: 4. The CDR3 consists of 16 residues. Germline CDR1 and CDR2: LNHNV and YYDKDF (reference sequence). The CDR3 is CATSRERLAGAYEQYF. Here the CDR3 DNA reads TGTGCCACCAGCAGAGAGAGGCTAGCGGGGGCCTACGAGCAGTACTTC.

This CDR3 is CASSFRGLQGFYSSGYTF. CDR3 DNA sequence: TGTGCCAGTAGTTTTAGGGGATTACAGGGATTTTATTCCAGTGGCTACACCTTC. The genes are TRBV19 and TRBJ1-2; TRBD1 is a possible D gene (6 bases). Trimming removed 5 bases from V and 7 bases from J, with 29 bases in between. This CDR3 contains 18 residues. Germline V CDR1 and CDR2: LNHDA, SQIVND (reference sequence).

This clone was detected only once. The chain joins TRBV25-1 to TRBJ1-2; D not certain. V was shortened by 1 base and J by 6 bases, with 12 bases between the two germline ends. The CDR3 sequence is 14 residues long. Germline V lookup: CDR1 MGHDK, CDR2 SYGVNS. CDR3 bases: TGTGCCAGCAGTGAATTCCTGTCTCTCAATGGCTACACCTTC. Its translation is CASSEFLSLNGYTF.

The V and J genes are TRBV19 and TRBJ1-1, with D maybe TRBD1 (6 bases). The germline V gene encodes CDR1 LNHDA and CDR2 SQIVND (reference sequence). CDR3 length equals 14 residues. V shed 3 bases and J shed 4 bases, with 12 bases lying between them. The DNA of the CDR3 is TGTGCCAGTAGTATGGAGGCAGGGGTCACTGAAGCTTTCTTT. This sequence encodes CASSMEAGVTEAFF.

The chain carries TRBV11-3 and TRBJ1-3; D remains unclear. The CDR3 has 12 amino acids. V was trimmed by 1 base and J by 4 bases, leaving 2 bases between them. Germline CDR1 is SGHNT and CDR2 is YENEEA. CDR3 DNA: TGTGCCAGCAGCTTAGGAGGAAACACCATATATTTT. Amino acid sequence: CASSLGGNTIYF.

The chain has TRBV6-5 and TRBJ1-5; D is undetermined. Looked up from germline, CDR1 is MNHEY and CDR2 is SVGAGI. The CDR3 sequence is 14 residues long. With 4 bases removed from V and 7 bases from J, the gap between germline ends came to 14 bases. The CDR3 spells CASSSARPRQPQHF. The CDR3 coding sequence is TGTGCCAGCAGTTCAGCAAGACCCCGACAGCCCCAGCATTTT.

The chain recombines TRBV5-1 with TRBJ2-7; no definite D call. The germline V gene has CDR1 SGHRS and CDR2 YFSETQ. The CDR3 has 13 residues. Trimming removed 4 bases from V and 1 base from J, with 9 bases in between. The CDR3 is CASSQDRSYEQYF. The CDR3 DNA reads TGCGCCAGCAGCCAGGACCGATCCTACGAGCAGTACTTC.

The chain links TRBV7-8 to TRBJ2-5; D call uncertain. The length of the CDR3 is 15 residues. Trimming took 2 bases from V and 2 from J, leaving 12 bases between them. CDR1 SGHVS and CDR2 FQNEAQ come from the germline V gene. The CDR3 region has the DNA TGTGCCAGCAGCTTAATCAGAAGGAGACAAGAGACCCAGTACTTC. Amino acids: CASSLIRRRQETQYF.

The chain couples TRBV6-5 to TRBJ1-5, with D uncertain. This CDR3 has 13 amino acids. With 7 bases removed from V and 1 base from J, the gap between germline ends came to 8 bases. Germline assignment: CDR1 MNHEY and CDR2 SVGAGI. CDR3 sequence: CASKEGSNQPQHF. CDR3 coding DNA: TGTGCCAGCAAGGAGGGAAGCAATCAGCCCCAGCATTTT.

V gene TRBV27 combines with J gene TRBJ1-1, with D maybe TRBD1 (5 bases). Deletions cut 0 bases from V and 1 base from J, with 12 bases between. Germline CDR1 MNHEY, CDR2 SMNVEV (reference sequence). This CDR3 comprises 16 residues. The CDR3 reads CASSLSGRVANTEAFF. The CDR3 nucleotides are TGTGCCAGCAGTTTATCGGGCAGGGTCGCGAACACTGAAGCTTTCTTT.